The 9 T cell receptor beta chains below all came from one sample that was sequenced in a study of blood T cell repertoires in COVID-19 (TCRdb year 2020). Libraries came from the immunoSEQ multiplex PCR assay. This immuneACCESS table, as held by TCRdb, lists in-frame sequences with V and J called but not all clones. Of the missing ones, under half trace to an unresolved V gene in checked studies; the others have no known cause. The sample yields tens of thousands of clones; about 85% were counted once. The ten top clones hold about 1.9% of the sample. Source material: peripheral blood. These receptors originate from a man aged 50 to 60 with active or convalescent COVID-19.

The chain carries TRBV10-3 and TRBJ1-4, with D possibly being TRBD1 (5 bases). Looked up from germline, CDR1 is ENHRY and CDR2 is SYGVKD. V lost 6 bases to trimming and J lost 0 bases, with 8 bases between them. The CDR3 covers 14 residues. The CDR3 loop is CAISDSTTNEKLFF. In DNA form, the CDR3 reads TGTGCCATCAGCGACAGCACAACTAATGAAAAACTGTTTTTT.

The rearrangement joins TRBV7-9 to TRBJ2-5; the D is unclear. The length of the CDR3 is 14 residues. In germline, CDR1 is SEHNR, CDR2 FQNEAQ (reference sequence). Trimming took 2 bases from V and 2 from J, leaving 9 bases between them. The DNA of the CDR3 is TGTGCCAGCAGCTTACCGGGTAGGCAAGAGACCCAGTACTTC. It encodes CASSLPGRQETQYF.

This clone was found once. The chain recombines TRBV7-9 with TRBJ2-2; 7 nucleotides match TRBD2. The germline V gene has CDR1 SEHNR and CDR2 FQNEAQ (reference sequence). The CDR3 sequence is 16 residues long. V lost 2 bases to trimming and J lost 4 bases; unmatched junction nucleotides: 7. CDR3 loop: CASSLPQGGSTGELFF. The CDR3 DNA sequence: TGTGCCAGCAGCTTACCCCAGGGAGGGAGCACCGGGGAGCTGTTTTTT.

This sequence joins TRBV7-7 and TRBJ1-1; 7 positions agree with TRBD1. In germline, CDR1 is SSHAT, CDR2 FNYEAQ (reference sequence). CDR3 length: 13 amino acids. Losses at the gene ends were 5 bases for V and 5 bases for J; bases not matched to a gene: 5. The CDR3 DNA reads as TGTGCCAGCAGCCTAGACAGGGCTACTGAAGCTTTCTTT. It yields the protein CASSLDRATEAFF.

The rearrangement uses TRBV6-1 and TRBJ1-5; TRBD1 matches 9 bases. The CDR3 has 17 amino acids. Germline loops: CDR1 MNHNS, CDR2 SASEGT. V was pared by 2 bases and J by 2 bases, with 7 bases of the junction left unmatched. For the CDR3, the DNA is TGTGCCAGCAGTGAACGGGGACAGGGTGTGCGCAATCAGCCCCAGCATTTT. Its protein product is CASSERGQGVRNQPQHF.

The V call is TRBV7-2, the J call TRBJ1-5; weak D call: TRBD1 (5 bases). CDR3 length: 15 amino acids. V lost 1 base and J 2 bases, leaving 9 bases between the germline ends. Germline V gene lookup returns CDR1 SGHTA and CDR2 FQGNSA. CDR3 DNA: TGTGCCAGCAGCTTAGAGGCGGGGGGCAATCAGCCCCAGCATTTT. Translated: CASSLEAGGNQPQHF.

The rearrangement uses TRBV7-6 and TRBJ2-1; 10 positions agree with TRBD2. Germline lookup yields CDR1 SGHVS and CDR2 FNYEAQ. The CDR3 is 15 residues long. Losses at the gene ends were 4 bases for V and 3 bases for J; bases not matched to a gene: 3. The CDR3 sequence is CASSSRLAGYNEQFF. The CDR3, as DNA: TGTGCCAGCAGCTCCCGACTAGCGGGCTACAATGAGCAGTTCTTC. Full variable domain (rest looked up from reference TRBV7-6 and TRBJ2-1): GAGVSQSPRYKVTKRGQDVALRCDPISGHVSLYWYRQALGQGPEFLTYFNYEAQQDKSGLPNDRFSAERPEGSISTLTIQRTEQRDSAMYRCASSSRLAGYNEQFFGPGTRLTVL.

This clone came up once. This chain uses TRBV9 with TRBJ2-3; 13 bases agree with TRBD2. V was clipped by 2 bases and J by 5 bases; unmatched bases: 8. Germline V gene sequence: CDR1 SGDLS, CDR2 YYNGEE. The CDR3 extends over 17 amino acids. The CDR3 bases are TGTGCCAGCAGCGTGGGAGGGACTAGCGGGATAGGAGATACGCAGTATTTT. Encoded protein: CASSVGGTSGIGDTQYF. The full variable domain, with the rest looked up from reference TRBV9 and TRBJ2-3, is DSGVTQTPKHLITATGQRVTLRCSPRSGDLSVYWYQQSLDQGLQFLIQYYNGEERAKGNILERFSAQQFPDLHSELNLSSLELGDSALYFCASSVGGTSGIGDTQYFGPGTRLTVL.

The chain recombines TRBV7-8 with TRBJ2-3; 11 bases match TRBD2. Per the germline V gene, CDR1 is SGHVS and CDR2 is FQNEAQ. CDR3 size: 14 residues. V shed 3 bases and J 5 bases; nucleotides not matched to a gene: 1. The CDR3 loop reads CASSFSGREDTQYF. The CDR3, as DNA: TGTGCCAGCAGCTTTAGCGGGAGGGAAGATACGCAGTATTTT. Variable domain in full (rest from reference TRBV7-8 and TRBJ2-3): GAGVSQSPRYKVAKRGQDVALRCDPISGHVSLFWYQQALGQGPEFLTYFQNEAQLDKSGLPSDRFFAERPEGSVSTLKIQRTQQEDSAVYLCASSFSGREDTQYFGPGTRLTVL.